This entry lists 16 T cell receptor beta chains sequenced from one sample in a study of CD8+ T cells in alopecia areata. Following extraction, RNA underwent reverse transcription to cDNA, which served as the sequencing template. Assay: immunoSEQ multiplex PCR; the TCRdb copy retains only in-frame clones and omits some. The data hold over 150,000 clones, with 58% observed a single time. The treatment is: oral pan-JAK inhibitor, 5-10 mg twice daily. The sequences come from CD4+ T cells sorted from blood, collected at week 24, from a patient treated with tofacitinib. These receptors were taken from a human donor with alopecia areata.

The chain carries TRBV15 and TRBJ1-2; D is undetermined. Germline-derived CDR1 and CDR2 are LNHNV and YYDKDF (reference sequence). The V end was cut by 0 bases, the J end by 6 bases, with 11 bases between. The CDR3 loop spans 14 amino acids. The CDR3 protein is CATSRERPSHGYTF. For the CDR3, the DNA is TGTGCCACCAGCAGAGAGCGACCGTCGCATGGCTACACCTTC. The full variable domain, completed using reference TRBV15 and TRBJ1-2, is DAMVIQNPRYQVTQFGKPVTLSCSQTLNHNVMYWYQQKSSQAPKLLFHYYDKDFNNEADTPDNFQSRRPNTSFCFLDIRSPGLGDTAMYLCATSRERPSHGYTFGSGTRLTVV.

The gene calls are TRBV5-6 and TRBJ1-1; D gene unclear. CDR3 length: 12 amino acids. V was trimmed by 1 base and J by 9 bases, leaving 10 bases between them. The germline V gene encodes CDR1 SGHDT and CDR2 YYEEEE. The CDR3 sequence is CASSLKRVQAFF. The CDR3 coding sequence is TGTGCCAGCAGCTTGAAAAGGGTCCAAGCTTTCTTT.

This clone appeared a few times. The CDR3 loop reads CASSHLAELAKNIQYF. CDR3 in DNA: TGTGCCAGCAGCCATCTAGCGGAGCTAGCCAAAAACATTCAGTACTTC. The rearrangement uses TRBV7-2 and TRBJ2-4, with 7 nucleotides matching TRBD2. CDR1 and CDR2 from the germline V gene are SGHTA and FQGNSA. J gave up 0 bases and V 5 bases, and 7 bases lay outside the gene matches. This CDR3 contains 16 residues.

The chain links TRBV10-3 to TRBJ2-5, with 8 positions matching TRBD1. There are 14 residues in the CDR3. Losses at the gene ends were 6 bases for V and 4 bases for J; bases not matched to a gene: 7. Per germline, CDR1 ENHRY and CDR2 SYGVKD. CDR3 loop: CAISATTGGETQYF. CDR3 coding DNA: TGTGCCATCAGCGCTACTACAGGGGGAGAGACCCAGTACTTC.

The chain carries TRBV11-2 and TRBJ2-5, with D perhaps being TRBD1 or TRBD2 (6 bases each). CDR1 and CDR2 from the germline V gene are SGHAT and FQNNGV. The length of the CDR3 is 15 residues. V lost 5 bases to trimming and J lost 1 base, with 14 bases between them. The CDR3 spells CASSERGGGQETQYF. The CDR3 bases are TGTGCCAGCAGCGAAAGAGGGGGAGGCCAAGAGACCCAGTACTTC.

The rearrangement joins TRBV21-1 to TRBJ1-1. TRBV21-1 is labeled a pseudogene. This CDR3 region has 16 residues. Written as DNA, the CDR3 is TGTGCCAGCAGCAACGACGCCCAACAGGGAGGCACTGAAGCTTTCTTT. Translating it yields CASSNDAQQGGTEAFF.

DNA of the CDR3: TGTGCCAGCAGTTACTCTTGGGGAACTACCGGGGAGCTGTTTTTT. Protein sequence: CASSYSWGTTGELFF. The chain combines TRBV7-2 with TRBJ2-2; D is uncertain. CDR3 length: 15 amino acids. The germline V gene has CDR1 SGHTA and CDR2 FQGNSA. Trimming left V 6 bases short and J 5 bases short, with 16 bases between.

The chain uses TRBV27 and TRBJ1-5, with D perhaps TRBD1 (5 bases). The CDR3 is 15 amino acids. Trimming cost V 6 bases and J 0 bases, with 12 bases left between them. CDR1 and CDR2 from the germline V gene are MNHEY and SMNVEV (reference sequence). The CDR3 loop is CASSIDSYSNQPQHF. CDR3 in DNA: TGTGCCAGCAGCATCGACAGCTATAGCAATCAGCCCCAGCATTTT.

The table lists this clone with a few counts. The chain employs TRBV2 and TRBJ2-3; D remains ambiguous. Germline V gene sequence: CDR1 SNHLY, CDR2 FYNNEI. The CDR3 loop spans 14 amino acids. V was shortened by 4 bases and J by 1 base, with 9 bases between the two germline ends. In nucleotides, the CDR3 is TGTGCCAGCAGTGGCGCTTCTCGCACAGATACGCAGTATTTT. Protein: CASSGASRTDTQYF.

The chain combines TRBV30 with TRBJ2-7; D is perhaps TRBD1 or TRBD2 (5 bases each). CDR1 is GTSNPN, CDR2 SVGIG, per germline (reference sequence). The CDR3 contains 14 residues. V lost 1 base to trimming and J lost 3 bases, with 13 bases between them. CDR3 coding DNA: TGTGCCTGGAGTGACGGGACGGCTTACTACGAGCAGTACTTC. Translated: CAWSDGTAYYEQYF.

This chain uses TRBV4-3 with TRBJ1-3; no clear D gene. The germline CDR1 and CDR2 sequences are LGHNA and YSLEER. The CDR3 length is 15 residues. V was shortened by 0 bases and J by 0 bases, with 6 bases between the two germline ends. The CDR3 DNA sequence: TGCGCCAGCAGCCAAGATCACAGCTCTGGAAACACCATATATTTT. Translated, it gives CASSQDHSSGNTIYF.

The chain employs TRBV9 and TRBJ2-1; perhaps TRBD1 as D (6 bases). CDR1 is SGDLS, CDR2 YYNGEE, per germline. There are 15 residues in the CDR3. V lost 2 bases and J 5 bases, leaving 14 bases between the germline ends. In DNA form, the CDR3 reads TGTGCCAGCAGCGTCCGGGACACGAGAGACAATGAGCAGTTCTTC. It codes for CASSVRDTRDNEQFF.

As DNA, the CDR3 is TGCAGCGCACCAGTTACGGACGATGGGGGGGTTAACTATGGCTACACCTTC. The encoded protein is CSAPVTDDGGVNYGYTF. The chain has TRBV29-1 and TRBJ1-2; possibly TRBD1 for D (5 bases). Germline CDR1 SQVTM, CDR2 ANQGSEA. The V end was cut by 7 bases, the J end by 1 base, with 25 bases between. The CDR3 length is 17 residues. Full variable domain (outside the CDR3, taken from reference TRBV29-1 and TRBJ1-2): SAVISQKPSRDICQRGTSLTIQCQVDSQVTMMFWYRQQPGQSLTLIATANQGSEATYESGFVIDKFPISRPNLTFSTLTVSNMSPEDSSIYLCSAPVTDDGGVNYGYTFGSGTRLTVV.

This chain connects TRBV29-1 to TRBJ2-3; 7 positions agree with TRBD2. Germline assignment: CDR1 SQVTM and CDR2 ANQGSEA. CDR3 length equals 15 residues. V lost 6 bases and J lost 1; bases outside the gene matches: 10. CDR3 region: CSVEQAGRGTDTQYF. The DNA for the CDR3 is TGCAGCGTAGAACAAGCGGGGAGGGGCACAGATACGCAGTATTTT.

The chain joins TRBV28 to TRBJ2-1, with D perhaps TRBD1 or TRBD2 (5 bases each). V was shortened by 5 bases and J by 3 bases, with 11 bases between the two germline ends. The germline V gene encodes CDR1 MDHEN and CDR2 SYDVKM. The length of the CDR3 is 14 residues. CDR3 sequence: CASSTGTVYNEQFF. CDR3 DNA sequence: TGTGCCAGCAGTACCGGGACGGTCTACAATGAGCAGTTCTTC.

The chain recombines TRBV6-5 with TRBJ1-6, with a weak D call TRBD1 (5 bases). Germline CDR1 reads MNHEY; CDR2 reads SVGAGI. This CDR3 spans 13 amino acids. Trimming took off 11 bases at V and 1 base at J, with 9 bases between the two ends. DNA for the CDR3: TGTGCCGGAGGGGAATCCTATAATTCACCCCTCCACTTT. It specifies CAGGESYNSPLHF.